What follows describes a single T cell receptor (beta chain). Authors' processing steps: Amplifying reference gene primers gave estimates of nucleated cell counts. Method: immunoSEQ multiplex PCR; TCRdb's copy keeps in-frame clones and lacks some. V and J calls and clone size are as listed in that table; D and trimming were resolved from the DNA. The repertoire holds 95,000 to 150,000 clones, with around 85% as singletons. This sample is part of a study of blood T cell repertoires in COVID-19. Study as a whole: Acute-phase and convalescent COVID-19 samples originated in the United States, Italy and Spain. PBMCs, B-cell-depleted T cells, or T cells were the source of the cDNA or gDNA that made up the material.

This CDR3 comprises 15 residues. V was trimmed by 8 bases and J by 0 bases, leaving 15 bases between them. Per the germline V gene, CDR1 is MDHEN and CDR2 is SYDVKM. The sequenced sample was peripheral blood. This chain links TRBV28 with TRBJ2-3; a weak D match, TRBD2 (5 bases). The sequence was obtained from a woman older than 75 with COVID-19, enrolled during active disease. This CDR3 is CASCGKRLSTDTQYF. CDR3 DNA sequence: TGTGCCAGCTGTGGAAAGCGGCTGAGCACAGATACGCAGTATTTT.